The rows below give T cell receptor beta chains drawn from one sample of a study of T cell responses to AZD1222 COVID-19 vaccine. The assay was immunoSEQ multiplex PCR, and TCRdb's table has in-frame clones only and misses some. The sample lists 20,000 to 25,000 clones; 65% to 90% were seen once. The sample here was peripheral blood, taken on day 0 of AZD1222 vaccination. Receptor source: an adult in good health. Each CDR3 is given with its conserved first and last residue. The order of the fields is V gene, J gene, CDR3 protein.

v_call: TRBV2; j_call: TRBJ1-5; cdr3_aa: CASKPGWGDNQPQHF
v_call: TRBV13; j_call: TRBJ1-1; cdr3_aa: CASSLGAAQVEAFF
v_call: TRBV12-5; j_call: TRBJ2-2; cdr3_aa: CASGLENTGELFF
v_call: TRBV19; j_call: TRBJ2-1; cdr3_aa: CASRLGLAGAGEQFF
v_call: TRBV12-3/TRBV12-4; j_call: TRBJ1-1; cdr3_aa: CASSSGAEAFF
v_call: TRBV28; j_call: TRBJ2-7; cdr3_aa: CASRYLAGGTYEQYF
v_call: TRBV14; j_call: TRBJ2-1; cdr3_aa: CASSQVWYEQFF
v_call: TRBV2; j_call: TRBJ2-5; cdr3_aa: CASSGMWGETQYF
v_call: TRBV7-6; j_call: TRBJ2-3; cdr3_aa: CASSYGLAGPTDTQYF
v_call: TRBV24-1; j_call: TRBJ2-3; cdr3_aa: CATSDFRGGSTDTQYF
v_call: TRBV5-1; j_call: TRBJ2-3; cdr3_aa: CASSLGITGAQDTQYF
v_call: TRBV7-9; j_call: TRBJ2-3; cdr3_aa: CASSAGTSGRGDTQYF
v_call: TRBV11-2; j_call: TRBJ1-2; cdr3_aa: CASSLTAGSYGYTF
v_call: TRBV4-3; j_call: TRBJ2-7; cdr3_aa: CASSQVKGAGEGAYEQYF
v_call: TRBV9; j_call: TRBJ2-3; cdr3_aa: CASTLSGGGTDTQYF
v_call: TRBV6-5; j_call: TRBJ2-5; cdr3_aa: CASRLLAQETQYF
v_call: TRBV12-3/TRBV12-4; j_call: TRBJ1-5; cdr3_aa: CASSSGGIQPQHF
v_call: TRBV28; j_call: TRBJ1-2; cdr3_aa: CASSLIGGGYTF
v_call: TRBV7-9; j_call: TRBJ1-1; cdr3_aa: CASRPPGGDNTEAFF
v_call: TRBV12-3/TRBV12-4; j_call: TRBJ1-5; cdr3_aa: CASSLKANQPQHF
v_call: TRBV28; j_call: TRBJ2-2; cdr3_aa: CASSLLDTGELFF
v_call: TRBV6-5; j_call: TRBJ1-6; cdr3_aa: CASSFQTGENSPLHF
v_call: TRBV19; j_call: TRBJ1-4; cdr3_aa: CASSSRTGGSEKLFF
v_call: TRBV19; j_call: TRBJ1-1; cdr3_aa: CASSEQGNTEAFF
v_call: TRBV28; j_call: TRBJ2-1; cdr3_aa: CASSRQGNEQFF
v_call: TRBV6-5; j_call: TRBJ2-5; cdr3_aa: CASSQRESETQYF
v_call: TRBV30; j_call: TRBJ2-3; cdr3_aa: CAWSVRGREAGDTQYF
v_call: TRBV28; j_call: TRBJ2-7; cdr3_aa: CASSLGSLSSYEQYF
v_call: TRBV9; j_call: TRBJ2-2; cdr3_aa: CASSPGLAGENTGELFF
v_call: TRBV28; j_call: TRBJ2-7; cdr3_aa: CASRNLAGGFEQYF
v_call: TRBV5-5; j_call: TRBJ2-3; cdr3_aa: CASSWAAARSYVSDTQYF
v_call: TRBV28; j_call: TRBJ1-1; cdr3_aa: CASSQQNTEAFF
v_call: TRBV7-9; j_call: TRBJ1-2; cdr3_aa: CASSFAGSGYGYTF
v_call: TRBV7-2; j_call: TRBJ2-2; cdr3_aa: CASSPQTGDGELFF
v_call: TRBV5-5; j_call: TRBJ1-2; cdr3_aa: CASSDGQFLRSGYGYTF
v_call: TRBV28; j_call: TRBJ2-7; cdr3_aa: CASNGRTYEQYF
v_call: TRBV10-3; j_call: TRBJ2-2; cdr3_aa: CAIGPGGRTGELFF
v_call: TRBV5-6; j_call: TRBJ1-2; cdr3_aa: CASSPLGQGNYGYTF
v_call: TRBV29-1; j_call: TRBJ2-7; cdr3_aa: CSVVNPGQGSYEQYF
v_call: TRBV15; j_call: TRBJ1-6; cdr3_aa: CATSQDNYNSPLHF
v_call: TRBV28; j_call: TRBJ1-1; cdr3_aa: CASISRGRATEAFF
v_call: TRBV9; j_call: TRBJ2-7; cdr3_aa: CASSVTGGGADEQYF
v_call: TRBV27; j_call: TRBJ2-3; cdr3_aa: CASSSPPGLTLGNTQYF
v_call: TRBV2; j_call: TRBJ1-2; cdr3_aa: CASSEARDRGGYTF
v_call: TRBV30; j_call: TRBJ1-1; cdr3_aa: CAWRGVTEAFF
v_call: TRBV7-9; j_call: TRBJ1-1; cdr3_aa: CASSFKFFNGGSTEAFF
v_call: TRBV3-1/TRBV3-2; j_call: TRBJ1-4; cdr3_aa: CASSLRSRVNEKLFF
v_call: TRBV28; j_call: TRBJ1-4; cdr3_aa: CASSQFGTGSEKLFF
v_call: TRBV18; j_call: TRBJ1-5; cdr3_aa: CASSPLAGDYQPQHF
v_call: TRBV4-3; j_call: TRBJ2-3; cdr3_aa: CASSPKVASRGGDTQYF
v_call: TRBV7-8; j_call: TRBJ2-7; cdr3_aa: CASVSGESAYEQYF
v_call: TRBV9; j_call: TRBJ2-1; cdr3_aa: CASSVEGGSYNEQFF
v_call: TRBV30; j_call: TRBJ2-2; cdr3_aa: CAWNDPGLVAGELFF
v_call: TRBV27; j_call: TRBJ2-3; cdr3_aa: CASSLIWDPWKDTQYF